One and the same sample provided the 8 T cell receptor beta chains below, sequenced in a study of cytomegalovirus exposure and HLA in healthy donors. The study ran its PCR with 60 Vbeta and 13 Jbeta primers. TCRdb's copy holds only in-frame clones and misses some; the assay was immunoSEQ multiplex PCR. The sample has over 150,000 clones; roughly 84% are singletons. Sequencing was carried out using PBMCs. Every receptor here comes from a girl in the first two years of life in good health and CMV-seronegative.

This clone showed up just once. CDR3 sequence (DNA): TGCGCCAGCAGCCTCCGGGACTCGGCCCTTTTGGCCAACGTCCTGACTTTC. Amino acids: CASSLRDSALLANVLTF. The chain recombines TRBV5-1 with TRBJ2-6; possibly TRBD2 for D (6 bases). The CDR3 runs 17 residues. Trimming pared 4 bases from V and 6 bases from J, leaving 20 bases between. Looked up from germline, CDR1 is SGHRS and CDR2 is YFSETQ.

The V and J genes are TRBV9 and TRBJ1-1; a possible D gene is TRBD1 (6 bases). CDR3 length equals 14 residues. With 3 bases removed from V and 8 bases from J, the gap between germline ends came to 17 bases. Looked up from germline, CDR1 is SGDLS and CDR2 is YYNGEE. In DNA form, the CDR3 reads TGTGCCAGCAGCGCCGGCGGGGGCAGGGGAGAAGCTTTCTTT. Translating gives CASSAGGGRGEAFF.

This clone was recorded once. The V gene is TRBV2, the J gene TRBJ1-3; possible D gene TRBD1, 6 bases. Looked up from germline, CDR1 is SNHLY and CDR2 is FYNNEI. CDR3 length equals 15 residues. V lost 3 bases and J lost 2, with 11 bases in between. CDR3 bases: TGTGCCAGCAGTGATGTCGGGGGGCCTGGAAACACCATATATTTT. As protein: CASSDVGGPGNTIYF.

The rearrangement links TRBV7-8 to TRBJ1-4, with D tentatively TRBD1 (6 bases). Germline values: CDR1 SGHVS, CDR2 FQNEAQ. V lost 1 base to trimming and J lost 5 bases, with 14 bases between them. This CDR3 has 16 residues. The DNA of the CDR3 is TGTGCCAGCAGCTTAGTCCCAGGGGTCCTCAATGAAAAACTGTTTTTT. This codes for CASSLVPGVLNEKLFF.

The chain joins TRBV4-3 to TRBJ2-1; D uncertain. The CDR3 extends over 18 amino acids. Germline CDR1 and CDR2: LGHNA and YSLEER. Trimming pared 0 bases from V and 0 bases from J, leaving 15 bases between. Here the CDR3 reads CASSQDDSSYTSYNEQFF. The CDR3 coding sequence is TGCGCCAGCAGCCAAGACGATTCTTCTTACACCTCCTACAATGAGCAGTTCTTC.

This chain uses TRBV4-1 with TRBJ2-5; 9 positions match TRBD2. Germline CDR1 MGHRA, CDR2 YSYEKL. This CDR3 comprises 16 residues. The J segment lost 0 bases and the V segment lost 4 bases, leaving 6 bases of the junction unmatched. CDR3 sequence (DNA): TGCGCCAGCAGCCTGCGACTAGCGGCCTACCAAGAGACCCAGTACTTC. Translating gives CASSLRLAAYQETQYF.

The V and J genes are TRBV7-8 and TRBJ1-4; D gene ambiguous. This CDR3 region has 14 residues. V lost 5 bases and J 5 bases, leaving 12 bases between the germline ends. CDR1 and CDR2 from the germline V gene are SGHVS and FQNEAQ. For the CDR3, the DNA is TGTGCCAGCAGCCTTCAGAGGATAAATGAAAAACTGTTTTTT. Translating it yields CASSLQRINEKLFF.

This clone has a handful of counts. The chain carries TRBV6-5 and TRBJ2-7, with D perhaps matching TRBD1 (5 bases). The V gene's germline CDR1 is MNHEY and CDR2 SVGAGI. V lost 8 bases to trimming and J lost 3 bases, with 17 bases between them. This CDR3 region has 14 residues. DNA of the CDR3: TGTGCCAGCGGCCTAGTTGGGGCCGGCTACGAGCAGTACTTC. Protein product: CASGLVGAGYEQYF.